The present TCR beta chain was sequenced within a study of T-cell memory formation after mild COVID-19. Study details: In these data, TCR clusters were largely donor specific. Study-level results: Among clones peaking at day 37 in the second wave, SARS-CoV-2 specificity remained unconfirmed. Certain responding clones were present in pre-infection memory, suggesting participation of cross-reactive memory.

The CDR3 spans 12 residues. The germline CDR1 and CDR2 sequences are SEHNR and FQNEAQ (reference sequence). V shed 5 bases and J 10 bases; nucleotides not matched to a gene: 6. This clonotype was recorded only once. What it binds is unknown. cDNA libraries for TCR alpha and TCR beta, carrying sample barcodes and UMIs, came from 5'RACE with constant-segment primers. TCRdb re-called the 5' RACE reads through MiXCR, storing one row per CDR3 protein. The table shows around 250,000 distinct CDR3 sequences, with approximately 9% occurring only once. The clonotype was recovered from a man aged 18 to 35 who had mild COVID-19 (a few samples of this study predate the infection). Cell type and time point are not known. V and J are TRBV7-9 and TRBJ2-3; 7 nucleotides line up with TRBD1. Sequencing was carried out using PBMCs or a T cell subset sorted from them (not recorded which). CDR3 in amino acids: CASSQGGISQYF. The DNA of the CDR3 is TGTGCCAGCAGCCAAGGGGGCATCTCGCAGTATTTT.